A selection of T cell receptor beta chains follows, all from one sample in a study of regulatory T cells in long-lasting Graves disease. TCRdb reprocessed the multiplex PCR reads with MiXCR, giving one entry per CDR3 protein. Of approximately 690,000 distinct CDR3 sequences in the sample, about 32% were seen once. Source: peripheral blood mononuclear cells (PBMCs), taken when the disease was refractory, from a patient treated with antithyroid drugs. These receptors originate from a female donor with Graves disease. The CDR3 runs from the conserved cysteine through the conserved F or W. D genes are given only for firm matches. Only part of the rows carry a size: once, few, many, or a class if the clone is expanded.

d_gene	abundance	j_gene	v_gene	CDR3nt	CDR3aa
NA	few	TRBJ2-2	TRBV19	TGTGCCAGTAGTATCCGCGTTGGGCGGGGGGAGCTGTTTTTT	CASSIRVGRGELFF
NA	many	TRBJ1-2	TRBV7-6	TGTGCCAGCGCCCGGACCGCTGACTATGGCTACACCTTC	CASARTADYGYTF
NA	NA	TRBJ1-2	TRBV7-3	TGTGCCGGCAGCCGAGGGGGTGTTGACTATGGCTACACCTTC	CAGSRGGVDYGYTF
NA	many	TRBJ2-5	TRBV7-3	TGTGCCAGCAGCCGTTCCGGGACGTCCGGGGAGACCCAGTACTTC	CASSRSGTSGETQYF
NA	many	TRBJ1-1	TRBV6-1	TGTGCCAGCAGTGAATGGGGGGGAGCGAACACTGAAGCTTTCTTT	CASSEWGGANTEAFF
TRBD1	NA	TRBJ2-1	TRBV6-5	TGTGCCAGCAGTTACCTCTGGACAGGGCAGTACAATGAGCAGTTCTTC	CASSYLWTGQYNEQFF
TRBD1	NA	TRBJ1-2	TRBV20-1	TGCAGTGCTGGAGCCGGGACAGGGCTACTCAACTATGGCTACACCTTC	CSAGAGTGLLNYGYTF
TRBD1	NA	TRBJ2-7	TRBV12-3/TRBV12-4	TGTGCCAGCAGTTTTTCAGGGACAGGGGGCAGCGAGCAGTACTTC	CASSFSGTGGSEQYF
TRBD2	few	TRBJ2-4	TRBV18	TGTGCCAGCTCCCCAGGACTAGCTGGCGTGCGAAACATTCAGTACTTC	CASSPGLAGVRNIQYF
NA	NA	TRBJ2-2	TRBV7-9	TGTGCCAGCAGCCCCCGTCTCGGACAAAGTAACACCGGGGAGCTGTTTTTT	CASSPRLGQSNTGELFF
NA	once	TRBJ1-6	TRBV18	TGTGCCAGCTCACCAGGTCTACTATGGGTGTCACCCCTCCACTTT	CASSPGLLWVSPLHF
TRBD2	many	TRBJ2-7	TRBV28	TGTGCCAGCAGTTTATTGTGGCTAGCGGGAGGCGTCGAGCAGTACTTC	CASSLLWLAGGVEQYF
TRBD1	NA	TRBJ2-1	TRBV20-1	TGCAGTGCTAGGGGACAGGGTTTGAGACAGTTCTTC	CSARGQGLRQFF
TRBD1	NA	TRBJ1-1	TRBV12-3/TRBV12-4	TGTGCCAGCAGTTTAGCGGGCAGGGGGATGGGGACTGAAGCTTTCTTT	CASSLAGRGMGTEAFF
NA	NA	TRBJ2-7	TRBV6-2/TRBV6-3	TGTGCCAGCAGCAAAACAGCGTTTAGCTCCTACGAGCAGTACTTC	CASSKTAFSSYEQYF
NA	NA	TRBJ1-3	TRBV3-1	TGTGCCAGCAGCCAAGACATGGCAGGAGTGGGAAACACCATATATTTT	CASSQDMAGVGNTIYF
TRBD1	many	TRBJ1-1	TRBV11-2	TGTGCCAGCAGCTTCCAGGGGCTGGGACAGGGGAACACTGAAGCTTTCTTT	CASSFQGLGQGNTEAFF
TRBD1	NA	TRBJ1-4	TRBV29-1	TGCAGCGTTGAGGACAGGGCAGGGGATGAAAAACTGTTTTTT	CSVEDRAGDEKLFF
NA	NA	TRBJ2-3	TRBV7-2	TGTGCCAGCAGCCCCGTAGATACGCAGTATTTT	CASSPVDTQYF
NA	NA	TRBJ1-2	TRBV28	TGTGCCAGCAGACGCGGATTAAACTATGGCTACACCTTC	CASRRGLNYGYTF
TRBD1	NA	TRBJ1-2	TRBV29-1	TGCAGCGTTGAAGTGACAGGGTATCATGGCTACACCTTC	CSVEVTGYHGYTF
NA	many	TRBJ2-5	TRBV12-3/TRBV12-4	TGTGCCAGCAGTCCAGACGGCCCCCGGGAGACCCAGTACTTC	CASSPDGPRETQYF
NA	many	TRBJ1-2	TRBV28	TGTGCCAGCAGTACCACAGGGCACGGCTACACCTTC	CASSTTGHGYTF
NA	few	TRBJ1-5	TRBV12-3/TRBV12-4	TGTGCCAGCAGTTCTGTCTGGGATCAGCCCCAGCATTTT	CASSSVWDQPQHF